This paragraph covers one T cell receptor (beta chain) sequence. These data originate in a study of blood T cell repertoires in COVID-19. The CDR3 extends over 13 amino acids. Germline loops: CDR1 KGHSH, CDR2 LQKENI. Trimming pared 3 bases from V and 5 bases from J, leaving 10 bases between. The method was immunoSEQ multiplex PCR; TCRdb's version includes in-frame clones alone and lacks a portion of them. The table lists 250,000 to 400,000 clones, approximately 90% of them singletons. The chain carries TRBV18 and TRBJ2-5; D perhaps matches TRBD1 (5 bases). The sequenced material came from peripheral blood. The source is a woman aged 30 to 39 with COVID-19, enrolled during active disease. The CDR3 bases are TGTGCCAGCTCACCGGGGCAAGTGGAGACCCAGTACTTC. This encodes CASSPGQVETQYF.